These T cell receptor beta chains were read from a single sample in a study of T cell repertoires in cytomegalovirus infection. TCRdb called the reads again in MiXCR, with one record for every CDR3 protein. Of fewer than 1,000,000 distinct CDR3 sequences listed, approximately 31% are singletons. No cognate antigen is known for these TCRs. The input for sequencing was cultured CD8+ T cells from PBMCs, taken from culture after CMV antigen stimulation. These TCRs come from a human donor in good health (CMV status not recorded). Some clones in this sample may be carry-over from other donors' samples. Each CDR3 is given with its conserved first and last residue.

CSAPREGLETQYF	TRBJ2-5	TRBV20-1
CASTLEGPGWNYGYTF	TRBJ1-2	TRBV7-9
CATSRGQLSYNEQFF	TRBJ2-1	TRBV15
CASSLRGPIPRQGTYEQYF	TRBJ2-7	TRBV7-6
CASSILPGTTGELFF	TRBJ2-2	TRBV19
CATSRVSGLVDEQFF	TRBJ2-1	TRBV15
CASSTLNSPLHF	TRBJ1-6	TRBV7-9
CASKSSGGDIYSGNTIYF	TRBJ1-3	TRBV27
CASSLSAGEANYGYTF	TRBJ1-2	TRBV27
CASRPQGGNEQFF	TRBJ2-1	TRBV2
CASSESPNYGYTF	TRBJ1-2	TRBV25-1
CASSPDSDNQPQHF	TRBJ1-5	TRBV27
CACQDSNYGYTF	TRBJ1-2	TRBV30
CASSLRGRGANTEAFF	TRBJ1-1	TRBV7-6
CASRSFTPSGGTDTQYF	TRBJ2-3	TRBV28
CASSRTGRNSPRGEKLFF	TRBJ1-4	TRBV11-2
CSAPNRALEQFF	TRBJ2-1	TRBV20-1
CASSPATGTGELFF	TRBJ2-2	TRBV5-3
CASRSSVELFF	TRBJ2-2	TRBV7-9
CASGLGNTGELFF	TRBJ2-2	TRBV12-5
CAIRTGTGGSDYGYTF	TRBJ1-2	TRBV10-3
CASSQVSEDNEQFF	TRBJ2-1	TRBV4-1
CASSPGWKQPQHF	TRBJ1-5	TRBV6-5
CASRSGQGGRGGKAFF	TRBJ1-1	TRBV7-2
CATSDSGQGAFGELFF	TRBJ2-2	TRBV24-1
CASRLRGHGTEAFF	TRBJ1-1	TRBV7-6
CASSPTGADTQYF	TRBJ2-3	TRBV7-8
CATSSGQGADITEAFF	TRBJ1-1	TRBV15
CATSPRYQETQYF	TRBJ2-5	TRBV24-1
CASSLATGIDGYEQYF	TRBJ2-7	TRBV12-3/TRBV12-4
CASSFFSHTGQGLHGELFF	TRBJ2-2	TRBV6-5
CASSSPSSYNSPLHF	TRBJ1-6	TRBV7-2
CASSFTVAGNTIYF	TRBJ1-3	TRBV12-3/TRBV12-4
CSASLLRVIPNTDTQYF	TRBJ2-3	TRBV20-1
CASSLEIPLLAGSQETQYF	TRBJ2-5	TRBV7-2